The 22 T cell receptor beta chains below all came from one sample that was sequenced in a study of blood T cells in healthy people across ages (dated by TCRdb to the mid-2010s). The receptor library was made with 5' RACE. Sequencer: Illumina HiSeq 2500. A second PCR of roughly 7 to 12 cycles was run with a J-beta primer mix and a sample-barcoded 5' primer. TCRdb reran the public reads through fastp at Q25 and MiXCR, keeping productive beta chains. Each entry is one CDR3 protein sequence, shown with its most common DNA and genes. A total of about 580,000 distinct CDR3 sequences appear in this sample, 45% to 55% of them only once. The ten largest make up about 26% of the sample. Sample: blood. These receptors were taken from a man older than 75 in good health.

The rearrangement joins TRBV5-1 to TRBJ1-6, with 8 bases lining up with TRBD1. The CDR3 has 15 amino acids. V lost 2 bases to trimming and J lost 9 bases; unmatched junction nucleotides: 7. Germline CDR1 SGHRS, CDR2 YFSETQ. CDR3 sequence (DNA): TGCGCCAGCAGCTTTGATGCAGGGGGCAGTTCACCCCTCCACTTT. Its translation is CASSFDAGGSSPLHF.

The genes are TRBV9 and TRBJ2-3; D possibly uses TRBD1 or TRBD2 (6 bases each). The CDR3 is 14 residues long. Germline CDR1 and CDR2: SGDLS and YYNGEE. V lost 6 bases to trimming and J lost 4 bases, with 15 bases between them. CDR3 loop: CASNLQGGPDTQYF. CDR3 nucleotides: TGTGCCAGCAACCTCCAAGGGGGGCCAGATACGCAGTATTTT. The whole variable domain, filled in from reference TRBV9 and TRBJ2-3, reads DSGVTQTPKHLITATGQRVTLRCSPRSGDLSVYWYQQSLDQGLQFLIQYYNGEERAKGNILERFSAQQFPDLHSELNLSSLELGDSALYFCASNLQGGPDTQYFGPGTRLTVL.

V is TRBV5-1 and J is TRBJ2-3; D gene uncertain. The V end lost 4 bases, the J end lost 3 bases, and 15 bases lay between the germline ends. CDR1 is SGHRS, CDR2 YFSETQ, per germline. The CDR3 is 15 residues long. The CDR3 loop is CASSRGRTETDTQYF. Written as DNA, the CDR3 is TGCGCCAGCAGCCGAGGACGGACGGAGACAGATACGCAGTATTTT.

This sequence joins TRBV29-1 and TRBJ2-7; the D gene could be TRBD1 or TRBD2 (6 bases each). The CDR3 contains 13 residues. The ends were cut back, 5 bases at V and 7 bases at J, with 18 bases in the middle. Germline CDR1 is SQVTM and CDR2 is ANQGSEA. In nucleotides, the CDR3 is TGCAGCGTTCTCGGGGGAGGAGGGGGTGAGCAGTACTTC. It codes for CSVLGGGGGEQYF.

The chain recombines TRBV3-1 with TRBJ2-7; D is possibly TRBD1 or TRBD2 (5 bases each). V was shortened by 4 bases and J by 3 bases, with 13 bases between the two germline ends. The germline V gene encodes CDR1 LGHDT and CDR2 YNNKEL (reference sequence). The CDR3 contains 14 residues. CDR3 bases: TGTGCCAGCAGCCCGGTAAGGGGAGACTACGAGCAGTACTTC. It specifies CASSPVRGDYEQYF.

The chain couples TRBV27 to TRBJ2-7, with 7 bases matching TRBD2. V dropped 6 bases and J dropped 5; count of bases not matched to a gene: 13. The CDR3 is 15 amino acids. Germline V lookup: CDR1 MNHEY, CDR2 SMNVEV (reference sequence). The chain's CDR3 is CASSTTPLGGDEQYF. The CDR3 DNA follows: TGTGCCAGCAGCACAACCCCCTTGGGGGGGGACGAGCAGTACTTC.

The chain combines TRBV29-1 with TRBJ2-3, with a possible D match to TRBD1 (6 bases). The germline V gene encodes CDR1 SQVTM and CDR2 ANQGSEA. V was shortened by 1 base and J by 2 bases, with 10 bases between the two germline ends. The CDR3 contains 14 residues. The CDR3 loop is CSVEVTGSTDTQYF. For the CDR3, the DNA is TGCAGCGTTGAAGTAACAGGGTCCACAGATACGCAGTATTTT.

The rearrangement links TRBV30 to TRBJ1-2; weak D call: TRBD1 (5 bases). Germline CDR1 is GTSNPN and CDR2 is SVGIG (reference sequence). The germline V and J ends were trimmed by 5 bases and 5 bases, with 12 bases remaining between them. This CDR3 has 12 amino acids. In DNA, the CDR3 is TGTGCCTGGGCCGGGACGGCTTATGGCTACACCTTC. Translation gives CAWAGTAYGYTF.

This chain joins TRBV7-2 and TRBJ1-2; D uncertain. CDR1 and CDR2 from the germline V gene are SGHTA and FQGNSA. The CDR3 runs to 12 residues. The V and J ends lost 1 base and 3 bases respectively, with 3 bases between them. The CDR3 loop is CASSLEYYGYTF. In DNA, the CDR3 is TGTGCCAGCAGCTTAGAATACTATGGCTACACCTTC.

V usage is TRBV6-5 and J usage is TRBJ2-3, with a weak D call TRBD1 (5 bases). The CDR3 has 15 amino acids. Germline V lookup: CDR1 MNHEY, CDR2 SVGAGI. The V gene lost 2 bases and the J gene lost 10 bases, with 19 bases spanning the gap. This CDR3 is CASSYKGGPRVAQYF. The CDR3, as DNA: TGTGCCAGCAGTTACAAGGGCGGCCCCAGGGTTGCGCAGTATTTT.

This clonotype came up many times. V usage is TRBV6-6 and J usage is TRBJ1-2; possible D gene TRBD1, 6 bases. The CDR3 covers 12 residues. V shed 5 bases and J shed 4 bases, with 8 bases lying between them. Per germline, CDR1 MNHNY and CDR2 SVGAGI (reference sequence). CDR3 residues: CASSPDSYGYTF. CDR3 DNA: TGTGCCAGCAGTCCGGACAGCTATGGCTACACCTTC.

The rearrangement joins TRBV4-2 to TRBJ2-5, with 9 bases identical to TRBD2. In germline, CDR1 is LGHNA, CDR2 YNFKEQ. The CDR3 has 15 residues. J was trimmed by 3 bases and V by 4 bases; bases with no gene match: 6. The CDR3 nucleotides read TGTGCCAGCAGCCGTCTGACTAGCGGTGAAGAGACCCAGTACTTC. Translated, it gives CASSRLTSGEETQYF.

This clonotype occurred many times. The gene calls are TRBV6-5 and TRBJ2-7; no clear D gene. The germline V gene encodes CDR1 MNHEY and CDR2 SVGAGI. This CDR3 region has 17 residues. V lost 0 bases and J lost 1, with 16 bases in between. CDR3 loop: CASSYSYHPRRSYEQYF. CDR3 nucleotide sequence: TGTGCCAGCAGTTACTCTTACCACCCCCGAAGGTCCTACGAGCAGTACTTC.

CDR3 DNA: TGTGCCAGCAGCTTAGCGGGGGCGCTGGGAGAGACCCAGTACTTC. Amino acids: CASSLAGALGETQYF. The rearrangement joins TRBV11-2 to TRBJ2-5; the D gene could be TRBD1 or TRBD2 (6 bases each). The germline gives CDR1 SGHAT, CDR2 FQNNGV. This CDR3 contains 15 residues. Trimming removed 1 base at V and 4 bases at J, with 13 bases between.

V and J are TRBV18 and TRBJ1-6, with unresolved D. Per germline, CDR1 KGHSH and CDR2 LQKENI. Trimming removed 0 bases from V and 10 bases from J, with 10 bases in between. CDR3 size: 14 residues. The CDR3 sequence: CASSPPDSYSPLHF. The CDR3 bases are TGTGCCAGCTCACCACCGGATTCGTACTCACCCCTCCACTTT.

This clonotype was counted a few times. The rearrangement links TRBV18 to TRBJ2-6; no firm D call. Germline CDR1 is KGHSH and CDR2 is LQKENI. This CDR3 has 16 residues. V was cut by 2 bases and J by 0 bases, with 8 bases left in between. The CDR3 DNA follows: TGTGCCAGCTCACCAACCAAAGCCTCTGGGGCCAACGTCCTGACTTTC. It is translated as CASSPTKASGANVLTF. The whole variable domain, remainder taken from reference TRBV18 and TRBJ2-6, is NAGVMQNPRHLVRRRGQEARLRCSPMKGHSHVYWYRQLPEEGLKFMVYLQKENIIDESGMPKERFSAEFPKEGPSILRIQQVVRGDSAAYFCASSPTKASGANVLTFGAGSRLTVL.

V gene TRBV6-2 or TRBV6-3 combines with J gene TRBJ2-1; no clear D. Germline V gives CDR1 MNHEY, CDR2 SVGEGT. The V and J ends lost 0 bases and 10 bases respectively, with 13 bases between them. This CDR3 has 14 amino acids. CDR3 nucleotide sequence: TGTGCCAGCAGTTACTCGATGGGCAGGCGAGAGCAGTTCTTC. Its protein product is CASSYSMGRREQFF.

This chain uses TRBV5-1 with TRBJ2-1; 10 nucleotides align to TRBD2. V lost 4 bases and J lost 7; bases outside the gene matches: 8. This CDR3 spans 15 amino acids. CDR1 and CDR2 from the germline V gene are SGHRS and YFSETQ. The CDR3 DNA follows: TGCGCCAGCAGCCCCTATAGCGGGAGGCGTAATGAGCAGTTCTTC. Translating gives CASSPYSGRRNEQFF.

This clonotype was recorded many times. The V call is TRBV6-1, the J call TRBJ2-1; 7 bases are a match to TRBD2. The germline V gene has CDR1 MNHNS and CDR2 SASEGT. J was trimmed by 4 bases and V by 7 bases; bases with no gene match: 16. The CDR3 sequence is 17 residues long. The CDR3 nucleotides read TGTGCCAGCAATCGGGGGGTACTAGCGCTGACGTACAATGAGCAGTTCTTC. This translates into CASNRGVLALTYNEQFF.

This clonotype was seen more than once but under ten times. The chain employs TRBV7-2 and TRBJ1-2; 8 nucleotides agree with TRBD1. Germline CDR1 is SGHTA and CDR2 is FQGNSA. The CDR3 contains 15 residues. V lost 3 bases, J lost 5 bases, and 8 bases stayed unmatched. CDR3 sequence: CASSFQGAGMYGYTF. The CDR3 DNA reads TGTGCCAGCAGCTTCCAGGGGGCTGGGATGTATGGCTACACCTTC.

This clonotype was counted a few times. This chain joins TRBV12-3 or TRBV12-4 and TRBJ1-2, with 7 bases aligning to TRBD1. The CDR3 totals 15 residues. Unmatched junction bases numbered 14, after V lost 5 bases and J lost 8 bases. CDR3 protein: CASSPTGSVVWGYTF. Here the CDR3 DNA reads TGTGCCAGCAGTCCGACAGGGAGTGTTGTTTGGGGCTACACCTTC.

This chain links TRBV29-1 with TRBJ2-3, with 9 bases matching TRBD2. Losses at the gene ends were 4 bases for V and 6 bases for J; bases not matched to a gene: 11. Germline assignment: CDR1 SQVTM and CDR2 ANQGSEA. The CDR3 spans 15 residues. CDR3 residues: CSVAGGREGGDTQYF. CDR3 bases: TGCAGCGTTGCCGGGGGGCGGGAGGGAGGTGATACGCAGTATTTT.